The rows below give T cell receptor beta chains drawn from one sample of a study of blood T cell repertoires in COVID-19. Profiling relied on immunoSEQ multiplex PCR, and the TCRdb table lists in-frame clones only, not all of them. This sample has 270,000 or so clones; about 91% occur once, and the top ten carry around 1.2%. The sequenced material came from PBMCs or T cells enriched from blood (not recorded which). The receptor set was obtained from a woman in her thirties or forties with acute COVID-19. The CDR3 runs from the conserved cysteine through the conserved F or W.

>TRBV19|TRBJ1-2
CASSIGGNVDGYTF
>TRBV19|TRBJ1-5
CASRGQGLGNQPQHF
>TRBV12-3/TRBV12-4|TRBJ2-3
CASNVVAADTQYF
>TRBV28|TRBJ1-5
CASSITGGGSNQPQHF
>TRBV10-2|TRBJ2-3
CASSGLAGVADTQYF
>TRBV7-9|TRBJ2-3
CASSWGGDTQYF
>TRBV19|TRBJ1-5
CASSMHRTGGFFFGNQPQHF
>TRBV6-1|TRBJ2-1
CASTEAASGSPNEQFF
>TRBV29-1|TRBJ1-4
CSVESPDEKLFF
>TRBV5-8|TRBJ1-5
CASSLNGQPQHF
>TRBV7-2|TRBJ2-1
CASSLQLAGGNEQFF
>TRBV7-3|TRBJ2-1
CASSSGYEQFF
>TRBV28|TRBJ2-7
CASRTASTSGRAVYEQYF
>TRBV7-2|TRBJ1-4
CASSLGQGNEKLFF
>TRBV7-9|TRBJ2-7
CASSKSSYEQYF
>TRBV15|TRBJ2-5
CATRRVAGSQETQYF
>TRBV28|TRBJ2-1
CASNGAGGSNEQFF
>TRBV10-1|TRBJ2-3
CASSGQGAGTDTQYF
>TRBV28|TRBJ1-2
CASSTDSTNYGYTF
>TRBV2|TRBJ2-1
CASSDVGLAGGRGYNEQFF
>TRBV27|TRBJ2-7
CASTLIAGAYEQYF
>TRBV7-7|TRBJ2-3
CASSLGVSGFQDTQYF
>TRBV4-3|TRBJ2-2
CASSLQGVWSGELFF
>TRBV9|TRBJ2-1
CASSVGGVASNEQFF
>TRBV9|TRBJ1-4
CASSAPLGQGAGATNEKLFF
>TRBV5-1|TRBJ2-1
CASSPGQGGDEQFF
>TRBV10-2|TRBJ2-4
CASKQPGQKNDLAKNIQYF
>TRBV18|TRBJ2-2
CASSPEVGELFF
>TRBV20-1|TRBJ1-1
CSATQGSEAFF
>TRBV5-8|TRBJ2-5
CASSLDGAHETQYF
>TRBV14|TRBJ1-1
CASSQDGIGVSGTEAFF
>TRBV28|TRBJ2-1
CASITPGQGMGEQFF
>TRBV6-5|TRBJ1-6
CASRLGRVGNSPLHF
>TRBV20-1|TRBJ2-7
CSASPGSVYEQYF
>TRBV7-2|TRBJ1-2
CASSLGTGVYGYTF
>TRBV10-1|TRBJ2-1
CASSRRTGTSGYNEQFF
>TRBV4-1|TRBJ1-6
CASSQPRQGVNSPLHF
>TRBV6-5|TRBJ1-2
CASSYSGQGPNGYTF
>TRBV2|TRBJ2-1
CASSEAGRGRIEQFF